The 30 T cell receptor beta chains below come from one sample, sequenced in a study of a mutant IDH1 vaccine in newly diagnosed glioma. Clones were read by immunoSEQ multiplex PCR, and TCRdb kept only the in-frame ones, dropping some. The table has some 46,000 clones, about 92% seen once. The antigens of these receptors remain unknown. Time point specified: week 35, safety follow-up. Vaccinated patients received 300 ug of mutant IDH1 20-mer peptide per dose, with topical imiquimod. Sequencing was performed on PBMCs, taken from a glioma patient whose treatment included an IDH1 peptide vaccine. The source is a man aged 45 to 65 with glioma.

V and J are TRBV6-6 and TRBJ1-5, with D uncertain. Trimming shortened V by 10 bases and J by 5 bases, and 15 bases separated the two germline ends. The CDR3 contains 13 residues. Germline CDR1 and CDR2: MNHNY and SVGAGI (reference sequence). This CDR3 reads CATKGPGDQPQHF. The DNA for the CDR3 is TGTGCCACCAAGGGTCCCGGGGATCAGCCCCAGCATTTT.

The chain has TRBV5-1 and TRBJ1-2, with TRBD1 as a possible D gene (5 bases). Germline CDR1 is SGHRS and CDR2 is YFSETQ. CDR3 length: 14 amino acids. Between the trimmed V and J ends, which lost 3 bases and 5 bases, there was a span of 14 bases. DNA for the CDR3: TGCGCCAGCAGCTCGGACACGGTGGGGTATGGCTACACCTTC. Translating it yields CASSSDTVGYGYTF. Full variable domain (outside the CDR3, taken from reference TRBV5-1 and TRBJ1-2): KAGVTQTPRYLIKTRGQQVTLSCSPISGHRSVSWYQQTPGQGLQFLFEYFSETQRNKGNFPGRFSGRQFSNSRSEMNVSTLELGDSALYLCASSSDTVGYGYTFGSGTRLTVV.

The chain couples TRBV6-1 to TRBJ2-5, with D possibly being TRBD1 or TRBD2 (6 bases each). From germline, CDR1 is MNHNS and CDR2 SASEGT. The V end lost 7 bases, the J end lost 5 bases, and 17 bases lay between the germline ends. The CDR3 runs 14 residues. CDR3 protein: CASISKGGKETQYF. CDR3 DNA: TGTGCCAGCATAAGTAAGGGGGGTAAGGAGACCCAGTACTTC.

The J gene is TRBJ2-1, the V gene TRBV9; no clear D. Between the trimmed V and J ends, which lost 1 base and 8 bases, there was a span of 4 bases. This CDR3 is built from 11 residues. Germline V gives CDR1 SGDLS, CDR2 YYNGEE. In DNA form, the CDR3 reads TGTGCCAGCAGCGTAAAGGATGAGCAGTTCTTC. It is translated as CASSVKDEQFF.

V usage is TRBV9 and J usage is TRBJ1-6, with a possible D match to TRBD1 (6 bases). V was pared by 5 bases and J by 0 bases, with 12 bases between. CDR3 length: 16 amino acids. Germline V gene lookup returns CDR1 SGDLS and CDR2 YYNGEE. The CDR3 bases are TGTGCCAGCAGTGAAACAGGGAGCTCCTATAATTCACCCCTCCACTTT. Its protein product is CASSETGSSYNSPLHF.

The rearrangement uses TRBV30 and TRBJ1-1, with D perhaps TRBD1 (5 bases). The CDR3 covers 17 residues. Trimming cost V 0 bases and J 4 bases, with 21 bases left between them. The germline CDR1 and CDR2 sequences are GTSNPN and SVGIG (reference sequence). CDR3 residues: CAWSVRGREWIRTEAFF. The CDR3, as DNA: TGTGCCTGGAGTGTTAGGGGCAGGGAGTGGATTCGCACTGAAGCTTTCTTT.

The chain recombines TRBV5-5 with TRBJ2-7, with TRBD1 as a possible D gene (7 bases). V lost 4 bases and J 6 bases, leaving 23 bases between the germline ends. Germline CDR1 SGHKS, CDR2 YYEKEE (reference sequence). The CDR3 is made up of 16 amino acids. The CDR3 protein is CASSRGAGTAGFEQYF. CDR3 bases: TGTGCCAGCAGCAGGGGGGCCGGGACAGCTGGTTTCGAGCAGTACTTC.

The chain is built from TRBV7-2 and TRBJ1-2; D gene uncertain. V dropped 3 bases and J dropped 8 bases, with 13 bases sitting between them. The CDR3 contains 13 residues. Germline V gene sequence: CDR1 SGHTA, CDR2 FQGNSA. The CDR3 nucleotides read TGTGCCAGCAGCTTTGGAGTGGTGGACGGCTACACCTTC. The encoded protein is CASSFGVVDGYTF. The complete variable domain, with remaining parts taken from reference TRBV7-2 and TRBJ1-2, reads GAGVSQSPSNKVTEKGKDVELRCDPISGHTALYWYRQSLGQGLEFLIYFQGNSAPDKSGLPSDRFSAERTGGSVSTLTIQRTQQEDSAVYLCASSFGVVDGYTFGSGTRLTVV.

The V call is TRBV5-6, the J call TRBJ1-1, with a weak D call TRBD1 (5 bases). CDR3 length: 17 amino acids. The germline V and J ends were trimmed by 2 bases and 1 base, with 18 bases remaining between them. CDR1 and CDR2 from the germline V gene are SGHDT and YYEEEE. The CDR3 coding sequence is TGTGCCAGCAGCTTCCTAGGACGCGGGGCTACGAACACTGAAGCTTTCTTT. Encoded protein: CASSFLGRGATNTEAFF.

V is TRBV4-3 and J is TRBJ1-6, with D hard to call. The CDR3 has 13 residues. Germline V gene sequence: CDR1 LGHNA, CDR2 YSLEER. V was shortened by 1 base and J by 6 bases, with 4 bases between the two germline ends. The CDR3 DNA reads TGCGCCAGCAGCCAAGGGATTAATTCACCCCTCCACTTT. As protein: CASSQGINSPLHF.

The genes are TRBV6-5 and TRBJ1-2; the match to TRBD1 covers 10 bases. The CDR3 length is 16 residues. The V gene end was trimmed by 4 bases and the J gene end by 4 bases; junction bases not matched to a gene: 9. Germline CDR1 reads MNHEY; CDR2 reads SVGAGI. Here the CDR3 DNA reads TGTGCCAGCAGTTCCCGGACAGGGGGGTCCTTCTATGGCTACACCTTC. This translates into CASSSRTGGSFYGYTF.

This CDR3 reads CSATYYEQYF. CDR3 in DNA: TGCAGTGCTACATACTACGAGCAGTACTTC. The chain combines TRBV20-1 with TRBJ2-5; D is uncertain. The J call may be incorrect, as the DNA end agrees better with TRBJ2-7. The CDR3 sequence is 10 residues long. Germline V gene lookup returns CDR1 DFQATT and CDR2 SNEGSKA (reference sequence).

This rearrangement joins TRBV5-4 to TRBJ2-7; 14 bases agree with TRBD2. CDR1 is SGHNT and CDR2 is YYREEE in the germline V gene (reference sequence). CDR3 length: 17 residues. J lost 0 bases, V lost 4 bases, and 6 bases had no gene match. The CDR3 sequence is CASSTGTSGGPSYEQYF. The CDR3 DNA follows: TGTGCCAGCAGCACCGGGACTAGCGGGGGACCCTCCTACGAGCAGTACTTC.

This rearrangement joins TRBV19 to TRBJ2-7; 9 nucleotides align to TRBD1. V shed 1 base, J shed 3 bases, and the junction held 1 base outside the gene matches. The CDR3 loop spans 14 amino acids. Germline assignment: CDR1 LNHDA and CDR2 SQIVND (reference sequence). Here the CDR3 DNA reads TGTGCCAGTAGTATAGGGGGACAGGGCTACGAGCAGTACTTC. Its translation: CASSIGGQGYEQYF.

The chain employs TRBV7-3 and TRBJ2-7; D uncertain. The CDR3 consists of 12 residues. CDR1 SGHTA and CDR2 FQGTGA come from the germline V gene. Trimming shortened V by 4 bases and J by 3 bases, and 7 bases separated the two germline ends. CDR3 nucleotide sequence: TGTGCCAGCAGCTCTACGGGCTACGAGCAGTACTTC. Protein: CASSSTGYEQYF.

V gene TRBV19 combines with J gene TRBJ1-5; perhaps TRBD1 as D (6 bases). This CDR3 contains 15 residues. Germline CDR1 LNHDA, CDR2 SQIVND (reference sequence). V shed 3 bases and J shed 0 bases, with 9 bases lying between them. The CDR3 region is CASSMRGGSNQPQHF. Here the CDR3 DNA reads TGTGCCAGTAGTATGAGAGGGGGTAGCAATCAGCCCCAGCATTTT.

This clone was seen only a few times. V usage is TRBV5-8 and J usage is TRBJ2-7; 8 nucleotides line up with TRBD1. Unmatched junction bases numbered 6, after V lost 4 bases and J lost 3 bases. This CDR3 comprises 14 residues. Looked up from germline, CDR1 is SGHTS and CDR2 is YDEGEE. The CDR3 reads CASSLGQGIYEQYF. CDR3 nucleotide sequence: TGTGCCAGCAGCCTAGGACAGGGAATCTACGAGCAGTACTTC.

This sequence joins TRBV28 and TRBJ1-4, with D perhaps TRBD1 (5 bases). CDR3 size: 14 residues. V was clipped by 2 bases and J by 8 bases, with 12 bases between them. In germline, CDR1 is MDHEN, CDR2 SYDVKM. The CDR3 nucleotides read TGTGCCAGCAGTTTAAGGCAGGGCGGCGAAAAACTGTTTTTT. This gives the protein CASSLRQGGEKLFF.

The chain has TRBV5-1 and TRBJ1-2; D is unclear. V lost 0 bases, J lost 3 bases, and 9 bases lay in between. From germline, CDR1 is SGHRS and CDR2 YFSETQ. This CDR3 contains 14 residues. The DNA for the CDR3 is TGCGCCAGCAGCTTGGCCGTTGTCGACTATGGCTACACCTTC. This sequence encodes CASSLAVVDYGYTF.

This chain joins TRBV10-1 and TRBJ2-7; D gene unclear. Looked up from germline, CDR1 is WNHNN and CDR2 is SYGVQD (reference sequence). The CDR3 is made up of 12 amino acids. The V gene lost 11 bases and the J gene lost 5 bases, with 16 bases spanning the gap. The CDR3 nucleotides are TGCGCCGCCGAGTTGTCGGTCCACGAGCAGTACTTC. This sequence encodes CAAELSVHEQYF.

The chain is built from TRBV19 and TRBJ1-5; D is possibly TRBD1 (6 bases). CDR1 is LNHDA and CDR2 is SQIVND in the germline V gene (reference sequence). The CDR3 spans 16 residues. V lost 6 bases and J 0 bases, leaving 15 bases between the germline ends. CDR3 coding DNA: TGTGCCAGTAGAGTAGGCACAGGGTCTAGCAATCAGCCCCAGCATTTT. Residues: CASRVGTGSSNQPQHF.

Worth noting for this clone: The sample holds other DNA sequences that translate to the same CDR3. The V and J genes are TRBV2 and TRBJ1-5, with TRBD1 matching 7 bases. This CDR3 is 14 amino acids long. The V gene end was trimmed by 4 bases and the J gene end by 3 bases; junction bases not matched to a gene: 3. The germline CDR1 and CDR2 sequences are SNHLY and FYNNEI. The CDR3 DNA reads as TGTGCCAGCAGTGGGGACAGATCCAATCAGCCCCAGCATTTT. It specifies CASSGDRSNQPQHF.

The chain recombines TRBV10-3 with TRBJ1-2; 8 bases line up with TRBD1. CDR3 length: 14 amino acids. Germline values: CDR1 ENHRY, CDR2 SYGVKD. The V and J ends lost 2 bases and 6 bases, in that order; junction bases with no gene match: 5. The CDR3 reads CAISETGQGDGYTF. The CDR3 coding sequence is TGTGCCATCAGTGAGACAGGACAGGGCGATGGCTACACCTTC.

The chain is built from TRBV30 and TRBJ1-1, with 9 positions matching TRBD1. V shed 4 bases and J 6 bases; nucleotides not matched to a gene: 9. The germline gives CDR1 GTSNPN, CDR2 SVGIG (reference sequence). This CDR3 is 14 amino acids long. CDR3 sequence: CAWTRGQGVSEAFF. In DNA, the CDR3 is TGTGCCTGGACGCGGGGACAGGGTGTGTCTGAAGCTTTCTTT.

The genes are TRBV7-2 and TRBJ2-4; 14 bases align to TRBD2. This CDR3 has 15 amino acids. Germline V gene sequence: CDR1 SGHTA, CDR2 FQGNSA. The CDR3 coding sequence is TGTGCAACCGGACTAGCGGGGGGACGAAAAAACATTCAGTACTTC. Protein: CATGLAGGRKNIQYF.

This chain uses TRBV11-2 with TRBJ2-1; TRBD2 aligns across 9 bases. Germline lookup yields CDR1 SGHAT and CDR2 FQNNGV. The CDR3 runs 18 residues. V lost 6 bases and J lost 9; bases outside the gene matches: 21. In DNA, the CDR3 is TGTGCCAGCAGGAGTCTTACCGCTAGCGGGAACGAAAGGAGTGAGCAGTTCTTC. As protein: CASRSLTASGNERSEQFF.

V usage is TRBV7-8 and J usage is TRBJ2-1; D is possibly TRBD1 or TRBD2 (5 bases each). This CDR3 comprises 16 residues. The V and J ends lost 4 bases and 4 bases respectively, with 17 bases between them. Germline V gene sequence: CDR1 SGHVS, CDR2 FQNEAQ. CDR3 sequence (DNA): TGTGCCAGCAGCTCAGAGGGTAGGGGCGGATACAATGAGCAGTTCTTC. Its translation: CASSSEGRGGYNEQFF.

This chain connects TRBV19 to TRBJ1-2; the match to TRBD1 covers 7 bases. This CDR3 spans 14 amino acids. Germline V lookup: CDR1 LNHDA, CDR2 SQIVND (reference sequence). The V gene end was trimmed by 5 bases and the J gene end by 3 bases; junction bases not matched to a gene: 6. The CDR3 spells CASSVGQIHYGYTF. For the CDR3, the DNA is TGTGCCAGTAGTGTGGGACAGATCCACTATGGCTACACCTTC. The complete variable domain, with remaining parts taken from reference TRBV19 and TRBJ1-2, reads DGGITQSPKYLFRKEGQNVTLSCEQNLNHDAMYWYRQDPGQGLRLIYYSQIVNDFQKGDIAEGYSVSREKKESFPLTVTSAQKNPTAFYLCASSVGQIHYGYTFGSGTRLTVV.

Here the CDR3 reads CASSESVGGGYEQYF. The DNA for the CDR3 is TGCGCCAGCAGTGAGTCGGTAGGGGGAGGCTACGAGCAGTACTTC. The chain links TRBV10-1 to TRBJ2-7; D is tentatively TRBD1 or TRBD2 (6 bases each). This CDR3 is 15 amino acids long. CDR1 WNHNN and CDR2 SYGVQD come from the germline V gene (reference sequence). With 0 bases removed from V and 3 bases from J, the gap between germline ends came to 12 bases.

This clone was seen a handful of times. This chain links TRBV29-1 with TRBJ1-4; D call uncertain. The CDR3 sequence is 11 residues long. V dropped 7 bases and J dropped 6 bases, with 9 bases sitting between them. Germline V gives CDR1 SQVTM, CDR2 ANQGSEA. The CDR3 DNA is TGCAGCGCCTATAGAGATGAAAAACTGTTTTTT. This translates into CSAYRDEKLFF.